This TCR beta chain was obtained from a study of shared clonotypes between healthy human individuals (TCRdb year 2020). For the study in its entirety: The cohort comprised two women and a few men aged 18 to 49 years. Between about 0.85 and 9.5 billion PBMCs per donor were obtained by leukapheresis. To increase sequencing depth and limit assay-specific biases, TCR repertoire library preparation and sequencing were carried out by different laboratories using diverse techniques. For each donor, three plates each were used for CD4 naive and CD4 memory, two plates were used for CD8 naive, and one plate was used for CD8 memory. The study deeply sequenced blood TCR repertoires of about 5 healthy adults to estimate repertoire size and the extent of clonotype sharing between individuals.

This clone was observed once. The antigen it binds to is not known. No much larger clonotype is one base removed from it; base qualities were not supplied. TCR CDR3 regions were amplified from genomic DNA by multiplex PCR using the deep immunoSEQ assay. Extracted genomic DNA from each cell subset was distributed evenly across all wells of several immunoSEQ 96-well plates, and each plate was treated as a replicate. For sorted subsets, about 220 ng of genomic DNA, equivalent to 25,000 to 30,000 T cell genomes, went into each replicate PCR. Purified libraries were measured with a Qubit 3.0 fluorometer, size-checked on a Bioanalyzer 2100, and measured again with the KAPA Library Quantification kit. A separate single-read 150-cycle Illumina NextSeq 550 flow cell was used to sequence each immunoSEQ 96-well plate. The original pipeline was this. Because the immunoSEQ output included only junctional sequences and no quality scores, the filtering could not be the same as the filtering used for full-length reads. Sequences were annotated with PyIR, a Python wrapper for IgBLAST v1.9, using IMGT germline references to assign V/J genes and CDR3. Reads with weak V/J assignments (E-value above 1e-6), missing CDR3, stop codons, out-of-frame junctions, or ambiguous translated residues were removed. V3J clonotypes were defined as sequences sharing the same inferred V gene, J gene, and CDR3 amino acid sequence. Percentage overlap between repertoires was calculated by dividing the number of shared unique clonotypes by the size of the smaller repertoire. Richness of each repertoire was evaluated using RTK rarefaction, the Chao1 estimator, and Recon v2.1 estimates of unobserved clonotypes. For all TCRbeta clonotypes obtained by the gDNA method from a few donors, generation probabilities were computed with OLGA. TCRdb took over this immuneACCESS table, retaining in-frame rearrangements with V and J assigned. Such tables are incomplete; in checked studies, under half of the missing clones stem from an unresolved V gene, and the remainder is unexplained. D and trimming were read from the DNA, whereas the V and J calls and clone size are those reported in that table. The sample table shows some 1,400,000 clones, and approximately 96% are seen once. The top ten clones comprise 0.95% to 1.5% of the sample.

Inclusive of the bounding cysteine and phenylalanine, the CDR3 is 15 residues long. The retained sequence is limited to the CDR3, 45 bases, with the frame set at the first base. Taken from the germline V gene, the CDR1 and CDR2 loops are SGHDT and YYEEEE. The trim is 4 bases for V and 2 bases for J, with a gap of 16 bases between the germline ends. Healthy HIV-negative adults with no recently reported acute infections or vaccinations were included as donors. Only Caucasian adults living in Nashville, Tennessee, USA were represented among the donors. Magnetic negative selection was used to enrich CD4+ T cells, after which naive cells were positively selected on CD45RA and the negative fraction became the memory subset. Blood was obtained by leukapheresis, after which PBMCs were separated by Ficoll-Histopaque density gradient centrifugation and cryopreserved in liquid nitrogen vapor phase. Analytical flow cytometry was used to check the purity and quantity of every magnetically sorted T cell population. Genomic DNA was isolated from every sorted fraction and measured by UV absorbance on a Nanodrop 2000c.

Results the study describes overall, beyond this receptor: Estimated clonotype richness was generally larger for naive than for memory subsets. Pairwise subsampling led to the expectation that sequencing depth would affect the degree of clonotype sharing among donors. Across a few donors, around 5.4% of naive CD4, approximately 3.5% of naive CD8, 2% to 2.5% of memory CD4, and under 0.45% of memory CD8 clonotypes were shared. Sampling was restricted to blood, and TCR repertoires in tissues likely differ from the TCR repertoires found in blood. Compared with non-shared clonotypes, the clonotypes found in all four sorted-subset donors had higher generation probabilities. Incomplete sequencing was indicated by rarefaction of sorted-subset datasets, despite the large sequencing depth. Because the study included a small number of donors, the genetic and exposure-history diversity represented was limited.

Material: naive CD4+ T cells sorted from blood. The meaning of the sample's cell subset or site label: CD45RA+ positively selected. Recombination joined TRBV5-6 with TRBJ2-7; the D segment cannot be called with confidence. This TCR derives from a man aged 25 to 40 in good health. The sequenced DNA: TGTGCCAGCAGCCCCCCACGCCGGATTACCTACGAGCAGTACTTC. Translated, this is CASSPPRRITYEQYF. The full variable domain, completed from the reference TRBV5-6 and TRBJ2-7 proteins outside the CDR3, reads DAGVTQSPTHLIKTRGQQVTLRCSPKSGHDTVSWYQQALGQGPQFIFQYYEEEERQRGNFPDRFSGHQFPNYSSELNVNALLLGDSALYLCASSPPRRITYEQYFGPGTRLTVT.